The table lists the clone carrying this T cell receptor (beta chain) with a count of one. The record originates from a study of radiation and T cells in renal cell carcinoma. Sample time point: blood 2 weeks post-SBRT. The treatment here: 15 Gy SBRT to primary tumor, nephrectomy 4 weeks later. Assay used: immunoSEQ multiplex PCR; TCRdb lists only in-frame clones, some missing. The table records 100,000 to 150,000 clones, over 75% of them present only once. The germline V gene encodes CDR1 MDHEN and CDR2 SYDVKM. The CDR3 is made up of 14 amino acids. Trimming shortened V by 6 bases and J by 4 bases, and 16 bases separated the two germline ends.

The receptor was derived from a man aged 50 to 60 with renal cell carcinoma. The chain employs TRBV28 and TRBJ2-7, with D unclear. Sequencing was performed on blood, taken from a patient whose treatment included radiotherapy and nephrectomy. The DNA for the CDR3 is TGTGCCAGCAGCCCTACATCGGTACGATACGAGCAGTACTTC. Protein: CASSPTSVRYEQYF.